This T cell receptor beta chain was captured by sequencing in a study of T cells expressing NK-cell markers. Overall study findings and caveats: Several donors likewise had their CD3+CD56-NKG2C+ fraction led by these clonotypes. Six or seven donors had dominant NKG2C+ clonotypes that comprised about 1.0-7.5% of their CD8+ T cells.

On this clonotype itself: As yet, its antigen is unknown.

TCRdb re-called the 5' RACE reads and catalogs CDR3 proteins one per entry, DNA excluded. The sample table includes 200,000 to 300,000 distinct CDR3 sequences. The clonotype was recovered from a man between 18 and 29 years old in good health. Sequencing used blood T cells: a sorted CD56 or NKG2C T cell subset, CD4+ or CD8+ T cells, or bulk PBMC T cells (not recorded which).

CDR3 sequence reads: CASSLDTSGIYNEQFF. This chain joins TRBV7-2 and TRBJ2-1; TCRdb selects TRBD2, and the lack of DNA leaves this call unchecked. In germline, CDR1 is SGHTA, CDR2 FQGNSA. The CDR3 has 16 amino acids.